These T cell receptor beta chains were read from a single sample in a study of T cell responses to AZD1222 COVID-19 vaccine. The table came from immunoSEQ multiplex PCR; TCRdb's copy has only in-frame clones and leaves some out. Of about 110,000 clones listed, approximately 86% are singletons. Here the sequenced sample was peripheral blood, taken on day 0 of AZD1222 vaccination. The origin of the receptors is an adult in good health. Each CDR3 is given with its conserved first and last residue. D genes are given only for firm matches. Rows may omit the clone size; those that give it use once, few, many or a size class.

once,TRBV7-3,TRBJ2-3,-,CASSLGPPGSTDTQYF,TGTGCCAGCAGCTTAGGTCCCCCCGGTAGCACAGATACGCAGTATTTT
-,TRBV7-2,TRBJ2-5,-,CASSLEGRRTQETQYF,TGTGCCAGCAGCTTAGAAGGTCGACGGACTCAAGAGACCCAGTACTTC
-,TRBV10-3,TRBJ1-3,-,CAISEGLEDSGNTIYF,TGTGCCATCAGTGAAGGGCTTGAAGACTCTGGAAACACCATATATTTT
-,TRBV6-5,TRBJ2-3,-,CASGVGSTDTQYF,TGTGCCAGCGGGGTCGGGAGCACAGATACGCAGTATTTT
-,TRBV2,TRBJ1-5,-,CASSAGISNQPQHF,TGTGCCAGCAGTGCCGGGATTAGCAATCAGCCCCAGCATTTT
-,TRBV7-2,TRBJ1-2,-,CASSLGVLRNYGYTF,TGTGCCAGCAGCTTAGGGGTTCTCAGAAACTATGGCTACACCTTC
-,TRBV9,TRBJ2-7,-,CASSVFAGSSYEQYF,TGTGCCAGCAGCGTATTTGCAGGTTCCTCCTACGAGCAGTACTTC
-,TRBV5-1,TRBJ2-3,TRBD2,CASSSGGSYSTDTQYF,TGCGCCAGCAGTAGCGGGGGCTCCTATAGCACAGATACGCAGTATTTT
-,TRBV6-5,TRBJ1-6,-,CASSLGQGPLHF,TGTGCCAGCAGTTTGGGCCAAGGACCCCTCCACTTT
-,TRBV27,TRBJ1-6,-,CASSSTGFDSPLHF,TGTGCCAGCAGTTCGACAGGATTTGATTCACCCCTCCACTTT
-,TRBV3-1/TRBV3-2,TRBJ2-5,TRBD2,CASSHPTPGLEDETQYF,TGTGCCAGCAGCCATCCAACCCCGGGACTAGAGGATGAGACCCAGTACTTC
-,TRBV28,TRBJ1-3,-,CASRRDFSSGNTIYF,TGTGCCAGCCGCCGGGACTTCAGCTCTGGAAACACCATATATTTT
-,TRBV19,TRBJ2-1,-,CASSIVPWQQWDNEQFF,TGTGCCAGTAGTATAGTTCCATGGCAGCAGTGGGATAATGAGCAGTTCTTC
-,TRBV15,TRBJ2-5,-,CATSRDQGQETQYF,TGTGCCACCAGCAGAGATCAAGGCCAAGAGACCCAGTACTTC
-,TRBV4-1,TRBJ1-6,-,CASRLGVSENSPLHF,TGCGCCAGCAGATTAGGGGTTTCGGAGAATTCACCCCTCCACTTT
-,TRBV7-2,TRBJ1-1,TRBD1,CASSSPGGGTEAFF,TGTGCCAGCAGCTCCCCAGGGGGAGGCACTGAAGCTTTCTTT
-,TRBV30,TRBJ2-4,TRBD1,CAWSVPRGKIQYF,TGTGCCTGGAGTGTCCCCAGGGGGAAAATTCAGTACTTC
-,TRBV7-2,TRBJ2-3,TRBD2,CASSLSGTSGGQDTQYF,TGTGCCAGCAGCTTATCGGGGACTAGCGGGGGGCAAGATACGCAGTATTTT
-,TRBV11-2,TRBJ2-3,TRBD1,CASSPSLFLGQGWADTQYF,TGTGCCAGCAGCCCTAGCTTGTTTCTCGGACAGGGGTGGGCAGATACGCAGTATTTT
-,TRBV5-1,TRBJ1-2,-,CASSPSGDIDYGYTF,TGCGCCAGCAGCCCAAGTGGGGATATTGACTATGGCTACACCTTC
-,TRBV18,TRBJ1-6,-,CASSPASRGNSPLHF,TGTGCCAGCTCACCAGCGAGCAGGGGAAATTCACCCCTCCACTTT
-,TRBV19,TRBJ1-1,TRBD1,CASSPADRGFEAFF,TGTGCCAGTAGTCCCGCGGACAGGGGGTTTGAAGCTTTCTTT
-,TRBV7-2,TRBJ2-1,-,CASSPRQVLNLNEQFF,TGTGCCAGCAGCCCACGACAGGTCCTGAACCTAAATGAGCAGTTCTTC
-,TRBV4-2,TRBJ1-1,-,CASSQQGHTEAFF,TGTGCCAGCAGCCAACAGGGACACACTGAAGCTTTCTTT
-,TRBV4-3,TRBJ1-2,TRBD1,CASSRGRGVANYGYTF,TGCGCCAGCTCCCGAGGCAGGGGGGTGGCTAACTATGGCTACACCTTC
-,TRBV7-9,TRBJ2-6,-,CASIKARTGANVLTF,TGTGCCAGCATTAAAGCCCGCACTGGGGCCAACGTCCTGACTTTC
-,TRBV7-2,TRBJ2-5,-,CASSLRDYQETQYF,TGTGCCAGCAGCCTACGGGACTACCAAGAGACCCAGTACTTC
-,TRBV7-2,TRBJ1-1,-,CASSLVPLLGGTMNTEAFF,TGTGCCAGCAGCTTAGTCCCCTTGCTCGGGGGGACCATGAACACTGAAGCTTTCTTT
-,TRBV10-3,TRBJ2-7,-,CAISESRPLSEQYF,TGTGCCATCAGTGAGTCTCGGCCCCTGAGCGAGCAGTACTTC
-,TRBV7-8,TRBJ1-1,-,CASSRTGNTEAFF,TGTGCCAGCAGCCGCACAGGGAACACTGAAGCTTTCTTT
-,TRBV27,TRBJ2-7,TRBD2,CASSFGGGGDEQYF,TGTGCCAGCAGTTTCGGCGGGGGTGGGGATGAGCAGTACTTC
-,TRBV7-2,TRBJ2-3,-,CASSLVLQSTDTQYF,TGTGCCAGCAGCTTAGTGCTCCAGTCGACAGATACGCAGTATTTT
-,TRBV13,TRBJ2-7,-,CASSPRTPRGEQYF,TGTGCCAGCAGCCCGCGGACTCCTCGGGGTGAGCAGTACTTC
-,TRBV28,TRBJ2-5,TRBD2,CASSLGLAGATPSGTQYF,TGTGCCAGCAGTTTAGGACTAGCGGGGGCCACCCCCTCAGGGACCCAGTACTTC
-,TRBV2,TRBJ1-5,-,CASAGSNQPQHF,TGTGCCAGCGCCGGTAGCAATCAGCCCCAGCATTTT
-,TRBV5-1,TRBJ1-6,TRBD1,CASSSGRQGMVSPLHF,TGCGCCAGCAGCTCCGGAAGACAGGGAATGGTTTCACCCCTCCACTTT
-,TRBV15,TRBJ1-2,-,CATSRALLESANYGYTF,TGTGCCACCAGCAGAGCCCTACTTGAGTCTGCTAACTATGGCTACACCTTC
-,TRBV7-9,TRBJ2-2,-,CASSLGRTSNTGELFF,TGTGCCAGCAGCTTAGGTAGGACCTCGAACACCGGGGAGCTGTTTTTT
once,TRBV5-1,TRBJ1-4,-,CASNENPNEKLFF,TGCGCCAGCAACGAGAACCCAAATGAAAAACTGTTTTTT
-,TRBV7-2,TRBJ1-1,TRBD1,CASSTRQGLNTEAFF,TGTGCCAGCAGCACCCGACAGGGTCTGAACACTGAAGCTTTCTTT
-,TRBV5-5,TRBJ2-6,-,CASSDMSGANVLTF,TGTGCCAGCAGCGACATGTCGGGGGCCAACGTCCTGACTTTC
-,TRBV19,TRBJ1-1,TRBD1,CASSVGTAMNTEAFF,TGTGCCAGTAGTGTCGGGACAGCTATGAACACTGAAGCTTTCTTT